This record looks at one TCR beta chain sequence and its context. V shed 2 bases and J shed 3 bases, with 7 bases lying between them. Per the germline V gene, CDR1 is MNHEY and CDR2 is SVGAGI. The CDR3 spans 13 residues. Libraries were prepared by immunoSEQ multiplex PCR; TCRdb keeps only in-frame clonotypes and omits some of them. In the table there are about 97,000 clones, approximately 80% of which are singletons. The entry originates in a study of blood T cell repertoires in COVID-19. Study at large: Some COVID-19 samples were acute and others convalescent; all came from the United States, Italy and Spain.

The chain has TRBV6-5 and TRBJ1-1, with D uncertain. The clonotype originates from a man in his 60s with active or convalescent COVID-19. What was sequenced was peripheral blood. The CDR3 nucleotides are TGTGCCAGCAGTTACAACGGGGACACTGAAGCTTTCTTT. It encodes CASSYNGDTEAFF.